The entry below gives a single T cell receptor beta chain sequence along with its context. This sample was included in a study of blood T cell repertoires in COVID-19. Study in general: Samples came from the United States, Italy and Spain, spanning acute and convalescent COVID-19. The analysed material was cDNA or gDNA that came from T cells, B-cell-depleted T cells, or PBMCs.

Authors' analysis steps: Counts of nucleated cells, estimated from reference gene primer amplification, were obtained. The repertoire was sequenced with immunoSEQ multiplex PCR; TCRdb's copy has only in-frame clones and lacks some. D and trimming were read from the DNA, whereas the V and J calls and clone size are those reported in that table. This sample has some 120,000 clones, with over 85% found just once. The specimen sequenced was peripheral blood. This TCR derives from a man aged 50-60 years with active COVID-19.

Here the CDR3 reads CATEGTGGIAGELFF. In DNA, the CDR3 is TGTGCCACCGAAGGGACAGGGGGTATCGCCGGGGAGCTGTTTTTT. This chain links TRBV2 with TRBJ2-2; TRBD1 agrees at 11 bases. The CDR3 runs 15 residues. V gave up 10 bases and J gave up 6 bases; unmatched junction bases: 10. Germline V gene data show CDR1 as SNHLY and CDR2 as FYNNEI.